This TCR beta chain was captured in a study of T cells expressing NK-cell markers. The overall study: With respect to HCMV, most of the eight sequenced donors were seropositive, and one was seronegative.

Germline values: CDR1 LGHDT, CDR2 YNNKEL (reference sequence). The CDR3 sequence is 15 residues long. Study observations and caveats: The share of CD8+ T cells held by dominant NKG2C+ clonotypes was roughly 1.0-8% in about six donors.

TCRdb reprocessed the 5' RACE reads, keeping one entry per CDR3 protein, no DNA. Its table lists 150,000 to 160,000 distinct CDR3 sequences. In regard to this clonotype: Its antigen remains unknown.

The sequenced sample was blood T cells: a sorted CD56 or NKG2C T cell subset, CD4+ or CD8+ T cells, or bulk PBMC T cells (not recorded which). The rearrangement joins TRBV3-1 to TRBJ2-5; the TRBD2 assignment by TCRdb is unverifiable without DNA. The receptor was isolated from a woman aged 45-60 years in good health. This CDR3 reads CASSPRGGGPQTQYF.